The 26 T cell receptor beta chains listed next were all sequenced from one sample in a study of T cells in women clearing cervical HPV infection. Profiled with immunoSEQ multiplex PCR; TCRdb holds only in-frame clones, not every one. The table lists more than 20,000 clones. Input material: blood buffy coat. These receptor sequences come from a woman aged 18-70 years with a cervical HPV16 infection that either progressed to CIN3+ or cleared (not recorded which).

As to this clone: Coverage ceases 3 residues before the CDR3 finishes, and the germline J gene fills in the end. The rearrangement joins TRBV7-3 to TRBJ2-1; perhaps TRBD2 as D (5 bases). This CDR3 is 15 amino acids long. CDR1 is SGHTA and CDR2 is FQGTGA in the germline V gene. V was trimmed by 3 bases and J by 0 bases, leaving 9 bases between them. The CDR3 loop is CASSLDSTSYNEQFF. The CDR3 bases that were read are TGTGCCAGCAGCTTGGACTCCACCTCCTACAATGAG.

Of note for this clone: The sequenced fragment ends 3 residues before the CDR3 boundary, so the rest is inferred from the germline J gene. The gene calls are TRBV7-9 and TRBJ2-2; no clear D. The CDR3 length is 15 residues. Germline V CDR1 and CDR2: SEHNR, FQNEAQ (reference sequence). The CDR3 bases that were read are TGTGCCAGCAGCTTATTGTCTGCAACTAATGAAAAG. Translation: CASSLLSATNEK. The whole CDR3 reads CASSLLSATNEKLFF. Using reference TRBV7-9 and TRBJ2-2 for the parts outside the CDR3, the full variable domain is DTGVSQNPRHKITKRGQNVTFRCDPISEHNRLYWYRQTLGQGPEFLTYFQNEAQLEKSRLLSDRFSAERPKGSFSTLEIQRTEQGDSAMYLCASSLLSATNEKLFFGEGSRLTVL.

Note on this clone: The CDR3 end lies 3 residues beyond the end of the read and is filled in from the germline J gene. The chain uses TRBV30 and TRBJ2-7; 7 bases fit TRBD1. The CDR3 runs to 15 residues. The V gene's germline CDR1 is GTSNPN and CDR2 SVGIG (reference sequence). The ends lost 0 bases at V and 2 bases at J; junction bases unmatched: 7. CDR3 loop: CAWSVRRDRAYEQYF. Incomplete CDR3 DNA: TGTGCCTGGAGTGTACGTCGGGACAGAGCCTACGAG.

About this clone itself: The read ends 3 residues before the CDR3 terminus; that terminus is restored from the germline J gene. V usage is TRBV15 and J usage is TRBJ2-3; tentative D call: TRBD2 (5 bases). CDR1 LNHNV and CDR2 YYDKDF come from the germline V gene (reference sequence). The CDR3 covers 15 residues. The ends were cut back, 0 bases at V and 3 bases at J, with 10 bases in the middle. Partial CDR3 DNA: TGTGCCACCAGCAGAGAGGGTAGACTAACAGATACG. This gives the protein CATSREGRLTDT. The whole CDR3 sequence reads CATSREGRLTDTQYF.

Worth noting for this clone: The read halts 3 residues ahead of the CDR3 end, with the missing end drawn from the germline J gene. The V and J genes are TRBV20-1 and TRBJ2-2; TRBD2 matches at 9 bases. With 0 bases clipped from V and 8 bases from J, the junction kept 10 bases outside the gene matches. The CDR3 covers 16 residues. Germline assignment: CDR1 DFQATT and CDR2 SNEGSKA (reference sequence). The covered CDR3 bases are TGCAGTGCTAGAGATTTAGGCGGGAGGGCCGGGGGGGAG. Its protein product is CSARDLGGRAGGE. The entire CDR3 protein reads CSARDLGGRAGGELFF.

Worth noting for this clone: Read data end 3 residues before the CDR3 end; the end is taken from the germline J gene. The chain uses TRBV2 and TRBJ1-5; 7 nucleotides align to TRBD1. Germline assignment: CDR1 SNHLY and CDR2 FYNNEI. CDR3 size: 13 residues. V was clipped by 7 bases and J by 8 bases; unmatched bases: 8. CDR3 DNA, as far as it was read: TGTGCCAGCAAAACGGGACAGAAGGAGCCC. This sequence encodes CASKTGQKEP. The complete CDR3 reads CASKTGQKEPQHF.

Turning to this clone: Read sequence stops 3 residues before the CDR3 end, and the germline J gene provides the missing end. The V call is TRBV6-2 or TRBV6-3, the J call TRBJ2-3; the match to TRBD2 covers 9 bases. V dropped 7 bases and J dropped 3; count of bases not matched to a gene: 2. This CDR3 spans 13 amino acids. Germline lookup yields CDR1 MNHEY and CDR2 SVGEGT. The covered CDR3 bases are TGTGCCAGCACGCGGGGGGGTACAGATACG. Translated, it gives CASTRGGTDT. The full CDR3 sequence reads CASTRGGTDTQYF.

This CDR3 reads CAISDGTSGDTYTF. The CDR3 DNA, read in part, is TGTGCCATCAGTGACGGGACTAGCGGGGATACC. J is TRBJ1-2 and V is TRBV10-3; maybe TRBD1 (5 bases). The read terminates 3 residues ahead of where the CDR3 ends, so the germline J gene completes it. Looked up from germline, CDR1 is ENHRY and CDR2 is SYGVKD. The length of the CDR3 is 14 residues.

Regarding this clone: Coverage ceases 3 residues before the CDR3 finishes, and the germline J gene fills in the end. The V gene is TRBV7-9, the J gene TRBJ2-7; a weak D match, TRBD2 (6 bases). V was pared by 4 bases and J by 4 bases, with 17 bases between. The CDR3 spans 15 residues. CDR1 is SEHNR and CDR2 is FQNEAQ in the germline V gene (reference sequence). The CDR3 region is CASSSQTRPVYEQYF. CDR3 DNA, as far as it was read: TGTGCCAGCAGCTCTCAGACTAGACCCGTATACGAG.

The CDR3 reads CSARVGTNEKLFF. The sequenced CDR3 bases are TGCAGTGCTAGGGTTGGGACTAATGAAAAG. This sequence joins TRBV20-1 and TRBJ2-2, with 7 bases that match TRBD2. The read gets to within 3 residues of the CDR3 end, and the germline J gene fills in the rest. This CDR3 comprises 13 residues. Per the germline V gene, CDR1 is DFQATT and CDR2 is SNEGSKA (reference sequence).

As regards this clone: With the read ending 3 residues before the CDR3 end, the germline J gene is used to fill in that end. The chain employs TRBV4-1 and TRBJ2-3; D is perhaps TRBD2 (7 bases). Germline-derived CDR1 and CDR2 are MGHRA and YSYEKL. The CDR3 is 16 residues long. Here the CDR3 reads CASSPIGGGAHQPQYF. The sequenced CDR3 bases are TGCGCCAGCAGCCCGATTGGTGGGGGGGCGCATCAGCCG.

Notes on this clone: Read data end 3 residues before the CDR3 end; the end is taken from the germline J gene. V usage is TRBV7-9 and J usage is TRBJ1-2, with D perhaps TRBD1 (5 bases). This CDR3 spans 15 amino acids. The V gene's germline CDR1 is SEHNR and CDR2 FQNEAQ (reference sequence). The CDR3 DNA, read in part, is TGTGCCAGCAGCTCGGGACTAGCGGGAGTGGACGAC. It is translated as CASSSGLAGVDD. The whole CDR3 region reads CASSSGLAGVDDYTF. Together with reference TRBV7-9 and TRBJ1-2, the CDR3 gives the full variable domain: DTGVSQNPRHKITKRGQNVTFRCDPISEHNRLYWYRQTLGQGPEFLTYFQNEAQLEKSRLLSDRFSAERPKGSFSTLEIQRTEQGDSAMYLCASSSGLAGVDDYTFGSGTRLTVV.

Concerning this clone itself: The read is 3 residues too short to cover the CDR3 end, so that end is filled in from the germline J gene. The chain links TRBV20-1 to TRBJ2-3; D may be TRBD2 (6 bases). V was cut by 6 bases and J by 0 bases, with 16 bases left in between. Germline lookup yields CDR1 DFQATT and CDR2 SNEGSKA (reference sequence). The CDR3 sequence is 15 residues long. The CDR3 sequence is CSAPTSPFSTDTQYF. CDR3 bases read: TGCAGTGCACCGACTAGTCCCTTTAGCACAGATACG.

In regard to this clone: The read terminates 3 residues ahead of where the CDR3 ends, so the germline J gene completes it. V gene TRBV5-1 combines with J gene TRBJ2-7; TRBD1 aligns across 8 bases. V lost 4 bases to trimming and J lost 2 bases; unmatched junction nucleotides: 5. The germline V gene encodes CDR1 SGHRS and CDR2 YFSETQ. The CDR3 contains 14 residues. CDR3 bases read: TGCGCCAGCAGCCCGTGGACAGGGACCTACGAG. Translation gives CASSPWTGTYE. The entire CDR3 protein is CASSPWTGTYEQYF.

With regard to this clone: The sequenced fragment ends 3 residues before the CDR3 boundary, so the rest is inferred from the germline J gene. V and J are TRBV5-1 and TRBJ1-2; tentatively, D is TRBD1 (5 bases). Germline V gives CDR1 SGHRS, CDR2 YFSETQ. V gave up 0 bases and J gave up 3 bases, with 9 bases separating them. The CDR3 totals 14 residues. CDR3 amino acids: CASSLGTGDYGYTF. Incomplete CDR3 DNA: TGCGCCAGCAGCTTGGGTACAGGAGACTATGGC.

As to this clone: The read ends 3 residues before the CDR3 terminus; that terminus is restored from the germline J gene. The chain joins TRBV27 to TRBJ2-7; TRBD1 matches at 7 bases. Germline trimming cut 6 bases from V and 2 bases from J; bases unmatched to any gene: 13. Germline CDR1 is MNHEY and CDR2 is SMNVEV (reference sequence). The CDR3 runs to 16 residues. CDR3 DNA, as far as it was read: TGTGCCAGCAGAATCGACAGGGCATCATCCCCCTACGAG. Amino acid sequence: CASRIDRASSPYE. The whole CDR3 protein is CASRIDRASSPYEQYF.

As concerns this clone: The DNA ends 3 residues before the CDR3 does, and the rest of the CDR3 is filled in from the germline J gene. Other DNA sequences in this sample translate to the same CDR3. J is TRBJ1-4 and V is TRBV19; D unresolved. The CDR3 is 15 residues long. CDR1 and CDR2 from the germline V gene are LNHDA and SQIVND (reference sequence). CDR3 DNA (partial): TGTGCCAGTAGGAATGAGGCAGTAAATAATTCGCCA. This translates into CASRNEAVNNSP. The entire CDR3 protein is CASRNEAVNNSPLFF.

For this clone: With the read ending 3 residues before the CDR3 end, the germline J gene is used to fill in that end. The chain employs TRBV18 and TRBJ1-3; TRBD1 matches 8 bases. The CDR3 extends over 15 amino acids. With 3 bases clipped from V and 1 base from J, the junction kept 2 bases outside the gene matches. Germline lookup yields CDR1 KGHSH and CDR2 LQKENI. CDR3: CASSPGTGSGNTIYF. The covered CDR3 bases are TGTGCCAGCTCACCTGGGACAGGTTCTGGAAACACC. Drawing the rest from reference TRBV18 and TRBJ1-3, the complete variable domain is NAGVMQNPRHLVRRRGQEARLRCSPMKGHSHVYWYRQLPEEGLKFMVYLQKENIIDESGMPKERFSAEFPKEGPSILRIQQVVRGDSAAYFCASSPGTGSGNTIYFGEGSWLTVV.

With respect to this clone: A junction end diverges from the germline sequence, so it may reflect a read error. CDR3 protein: CSSSTSDSYEQYF. CDR3 bases read: TGTTCCAGTAGTACAAGTGACAGCTACGAG. This chain links TRBV19 with TRBJ2-7, with D perhaps TRBD1 (5 bases). The CDR3 end falls 3 residues outside the read, so it is completed with the germline J gene. This CDR3 region has 13 residues. Germline values: CDR1 LNHDA, CDR2 SQIVND (reference sequence).

With regard to this clone: The sequence runs out 3 residues before the end of the CDR3; the remainder is reconstructed from the germline J gene. This sequence joins TRBV30 and TRBJ2-5, with D unclear. V lost 5 bases and J 4 bases, leaving 11 bases between the germline ends. The V gene's germline CDR1 is GTSNPN and CDR2 SVGIG (reference sequence). The length of the CDR3 is 12 residues. CDR3 protein: CAWGGSGETQYF. The covered CDR3 bases are TGTGCCTGGGGCGGATCGGGAGAGACC.

Remarks on this clone: From the germline J gene comes the end of the CDR3, since the read stops 3 residues before it. The rearrangement joins TRBV20-1 to TRBJ2-7; 10 bases are a match to TRBD1. The CDR3 has 13 amino acids. Germline CDR1 DFQATT, CDR2 SNEGSKA (reference sequence). The ends lost 3 bases at V and 4 bases at J; junction bases unmatched: 3. CDR3 sequence: CSASRDRGYEQYF. The CDR3 DNA, read in part, is TGCAGTGCTAGCCGGGACAGGGGTTACGAG.

Comments on this clone: The read falls 3 residues short of the CDR3 end, and the missing part is taken from the germline J gene. The chain is built from TRBV7-9 and TRBJ2-7; 9 bases align to TRBD2. Trimming took 5 bases from V and 1 from J; bases not matched to a gene: 6. Germline V gene data show CDR1 as SEHNR and CDR2 as FQNEAQ (reference sequence). The CDR3 has 15 residues. Incomplete CDR3 DNA: TGTGCCAGCAGCAACCTAGCGGGGCGGTCCTACGAG. Encoded protein: CASSNLAGRSYE. The whole CDR3 protein reads CASSNLAGRSYEQYF. Filled out from reference TRBV7-9 and TRBJ2-7, the complete variable domain reads DTGVSQNPRHKITKRGQNVTFRCDPISEHNRLYWYRQTLGQGPEFLTYFQNEAQLEKSRLLSDRFSAERPKGSFSTLEIQRTEQGDSAMYLCASSNLAGRSYEQYFGPGTRLTVT.

On this clone itself: An end of the junction differs from the germline gene, which may be a read error. The read ends 3 residues before the CDR3 terminus; that terminus is restored from the germline J gene. At the DNA level, this CDR3 is encoded by other sequences in the same sample as well. V and J are TRBV5-1 and TRBJ1-3, with no clear D. Looked up from germline, CDR1 is SGHRS and CDR2 is YFSETQ. This CDR3 has 15 amino acids. The part of the CDR3 DNA that was read is TGCGCCAGTAGCTTATCGTTTGTGTCTGGAAACACC. This translates into CASSLSFVSGNT. The whole CDR3 protein is CASSLSFVSGNTIYF.

Comment on this clone: The read ends 3 residues shy of where the CDR3 ends; the end is completed using the germline J gene. The J gene is TRBJ1-2, the V gene TRBV6-2 or TRBV6-3, with D possibly being TRBD1 (5 bases). The CDR3 has 16 amino acids. The V gene's germline CDR1 is MNHEY and CDR2 SVGEGT. CDR3 residues: CASSYISGSSYNDYTF. Partial CDR3 DNA: TGTGCCAGCAGTTACATATCAGGGAGCTCCTACAATGAC.

Details on this clone: The read finishes 3 residues shy of the CDR3 end, and the germline J gene is used to complete it. This chain uses TRBV6-2 or TRBV6-3 with TRBJ1-4, with D maybe TRBD1 (5 bases). There are 13 residues in the CDR3. Germline V gene sequence: CDR1 MNHEY, CDR2 SVGEGT. This chain's CDR3 is CASRRDSNSPLFF. The covered CDR3 bases are TGTGCCAGCAGACGCGACAGCAATTCACCA.

For this clone: The read ends 3 residues early relative to the CDR3; the germline J gene fills the gap. J is TRBJ2-7 and V is TRBV2; no clear D gene. This CDR3 region has 12 residues. V dropped 7 bases and J dropped 3 bases, with 10 bases sitting between them. The germline gives CDR1 SNHLY, CDR2 FYNNEI. CDR3: CASKGLDYEQYF. CDR3 DNA, as far as it was read: TGTGCCAGCAAAGGGTTGGACTACGAG. Full variable domain (rest looked up from reference TRBV2 and TRBJ2-7): EPEVTQTPSHQVTQMGQEVILRCVPISNHLYFYWYRQILGQKVEFLVSFYNNEISEKSEIFDDQFSVERPDGSNFTLKIRSTKLEDSAMYFCASKGLDYEQYFGPGTRLTVT.